Following are 20 T cell receptor beta chains from one sample sequenced in a study of cytomegalovirus exposure and HLA in healthy donors. It was with 60 Vbeta and 13 Jbeta primers that the PCR ran. Sequencing was performed with immunoSEQ multiplex PCR; in TCRdb, only in-frame clones are kept and a portion is missing. The table includes under 150,000 clones, about 80% detected once. The sample consisted of PBMCs. Receptors were obtained from a woman aged 40 to 50 in good health and CMV-seronegative.

The V and J genes are TRBV4-2 and TRBJ2-2; TRBD2 matches at 15 bases. The V and J ends lost 3 bases and 5 bases, in that order; junction bases with no gene match: 10. The CDR3 covers 19 residues. Germline V CDR1 and CDR2: LGHNA, YNFKEQ. CDR3 bases: TGTGCCAGCAGCCATCCAACCGGGACTAGCGGGGGGAGAACCGGGGAGCTGTTTTTT. Its translation is CASSHPTGTSGGRTGELFF.

The chain has TRBV7-2 and TRBJ1-1; D is perhaps TRBD1 (5 bases). The CDR3 is made up of 14 amino acids. V was pared by 4 bases and J by 4 bases, with 13 bases between. Looked up from germline, CDR1 is SGHTA and CDR2 is FQGNSA. CDR3 nucleotides: TGTGCCAGCAGCTCCGATCGGGACTCCACTGAAGCTTTCTTT. Its translation: CASSSDRDSTEAFF.

The count of this clone is one. The V and J genes are TRBV4-2 and TRBJ2-5; possibly TRBD2 for D (7 bases). Looked up from germline, CDR1 is LGHNA and CDR2 is YNFKEQ. The CDR3 has 16 residues. Trimming stripped 0 bases from V and 5 bases from J, with 16 bases between. The CDR3 region is CASSQDRGGGGETQYF. The CDR3 DNA reads TGTGCCAGCAGCCAAGATCGTGGGGGGGGCGGTGAGACCCAGTACTTC.

V is TRBV7-9 and J is TRBJ2-3; 7 bases are a match to TRBD1. Germline trimming cut 4 bases from V and 5 bases from J; bases unmatched to any gene: 15. CDR3 size: 17 residues. The germline V gene has CDR1 SEHNR and CDR2 FQNEAQ (reference sequence). CDR3 protein: CASSWVSGDSRRDTQYF. The CDR3 nucleotides read TGTGCCAGCAGCTGGGTCTCCGGGGACAGTCGGAGAGATACGCAGTATTTT.

V usage is TRBV27 and J usage is TRBJ2-7, with a weak D call TRBD2 (6 bases). The CDR3 extends over 13 amino acids. V was clipped by 6 bases and J by 5 bases, with 14 bases between them. Germline CDR1 reads MNHEY; CDR2 reads SMNVEV (reference sequence). CDR3 nucleotide sequence: TGTGCCAGCAGCATTAGCGGCCCCAACGAGCAGTACTTC. Its protein is CASSISGPNEQYF.

This clone was counted a single time. This chain joins TRBV2 and TRBJ1-4; a weak D match, TRBD1 (5 bases). Deletions cut 5 bases from V and 2 bases from J, with 12 bases between. The CDR3 covers 15 residues. The V gene's germline CDR1 is SNHLY and CDR2 FYNNEI. The CDR3 DNA reads as TGTGCCAGCAGTCCCCTAAGGGGTACTAATGAAAAACTGTTTTTT. It is translated as CASSPLRGTNEKLFF.

The rearrangement uses TRBV4-1 and TRBJ1-1; no clear D gene. V lost 3 bases, J lost 7 bases, and 9 bases lay in between. There are 12 residues in the CDR3. Germline V gene lookup returns CDR1 MGHRA and CDR2 YSYEKL. The CDR3 DNA is TGCGCCAGCAGCCATGCCGGGAGTGAAGCTTTCTTT. This sequence encodes CASSHAGSEAFF.

This rearrangement joins TRBV5-4 to TRBJ1-2, with TRBD1 as a possible D gene (6 bases). The CDR3 has 13 amino acids. The V end was cut by 5 bases, the J end by 3 bases, with 11 bases between. The germline V gene encodes CDR1 SGHNT and CDR2 YYREEE (reference sequence). The CDR3 spells CASRQGSDYGYTF. DNA of the CDR3: TGTGCCAGCAGACAGGGCAGTGACTATGGCTACACCTTC.

V is TRBV11-3 and J is TRBJ2-7; maybe TRBD1 (5 bases). The germline V and J ends were trimmed by 1 base and 7 bases, with 14 bases remaining between them. CDR3 length: 14 amino acids. Germline assignment: CDR1 SGHNT and CDR2 YENEEA. This CDR3 is CASSLGTSDGEQYF. The CDR3 region has the DNA TGTGCCAGCAGCTTAGGGACATCCGACGGGGAGCAGTACTTC.

This clone was found a few times. This chain links TRBV2 with TRBJ2-7, with 8 bases matching TRBD1. The CDR3 runs 14 residues. Trimming removed 6 bases from V and 2 bases from J; junction bases left unmatched: 6. The V gene's germline CDR1 is SNHLY and CDR2 FYNNEI. CDR3 loop: CASSRQGRPYEQYF. DNA of the CDR3: TGTGCCAGCAGCCGACAGGGGAGGCCCTACGAGCAGTACTTC.

The chain is built from TRBV29-1 and TRBJ2-1; TRBD1 aligns across 7 bases. V trimming: 1 base; J trimming: 0 bases; junction bases outside the gene matches: 6. Germline V gene sequence: CDR1 SQVTM, CDR2 ANQGSEA. The CDR3 consists of 16 residues. The CDR3 loop is CSVEGGYRGSYNEQFF. CDR3 in DNA: TGCAGCGTTGAAGGTGGGTACAGGGGCTCCTACAATGAGCAGTTCTTC.

The chain has TRBV21-1 and TRBJ1-4; TRBD1, the table's D call, was not compared with the DNA. TRBV21-1 is a listed pseudogene. The CDR3 totals 15 residues. CDR3 bases: TGTGCCAGCAGCCCAAAGTGGGCCAGGGCGGAAAAACTGTTTTTT. Its translation: CASSPKWARAEKLFF.

The chain links TRBV19 to TRBJ1-4; 8 bases match TRBD1. Per germline, CDR1 LNHDA and CDR2 SQIVND (reference sequence). This CDR3 spans 14 amino acids. V trimming: 9 bases; J trimming: 7 bases; junction bases outside the gene matches: 10. The CDR3, as DNA: TGTGCCAGCGTCCGTCAGGGGGCGGTTGAAAAACTGTTTTTT. Protein: CASVRQGAVEKLFF. Full variable domain (outside the CDR3, taken from reference TRBV19 and TRBJ1-4): DGGITQSPKYLFRKEGQNVTLSCEQNLNHDAMYWYRQDPGQGLRLIYYSQIVNDFQKGDIAEGYSVSREKKESFPLTVTSAQKNPTAFYLCASVRQGAVEKLFFGSGTQLSVL.

V usage is TRBV27 and J usage is TRBJ2-5, with TRBD1 matching over 7 bases. The ends lost 4 bases at V and 7 bases at J; junction bases unmatched: 6. The CDR3 spans 13 residues. Germline V gene lookup returns CDR1 MNHEY and CDR2 SMNVEV (reference sequence). The CDR3 DNA is TGTGCCAGCAGTTCCACAGGGGTCGGGACCCAGTACTTC. It encodes CASSSTGVGTQYF.

Points on this clone: A junction boundary mismatches the germline segment, possibly from a read error. V is TRBV7-9 and J is TRBJ2-3; possibly TRBD2 for D (5 bases). The CDR3 has 12 residues. Germline V gene data show CDR1 as SEHNR and CDR2 as FQNEAQ (reference sequence). In nucleotides, the CDR3 is TGTTCCAGCAGCTTATCGGGGGATACGCAGTATTTT. Amino acid sequence: CSSSLSGDTQYF.

The gene calls are TRBV29-1 and TRBJ1-2, with 8 bases aligning to TRBD1. The CDR3 extends over 13 amino acids. V lost 7 bases to trimming and J lost 4 bases; unmatched junction nucleotides: 8. The germline V gene has CDR1 SQVTM and CDR2 ANQGSEA. Here the CDR3 reads CSARTGTSYGYTF. Written as DNA, the CDR3 is TGCAGCGCCCGGACAGGGACAAGCTATGGCTACACCTTC.

The V gene is TRBV9, the J gene TRBJ1-1, with D maybe TRBD1 (5 bases). Trimming removed 0 bases from V and 0 bases from J, with 9 bases in between. This CDR3 has 15 amino acids. The germline V gene encodes CDR1 SGDLS and CDR2 YYNGEE. This CDR3 is CASSVDPGLNTEAFF. The CDR3 DNA reads TGTGCCAGCAGCGTAGACCCAGGGCTGAACACTGAAGCTTTCTTT.

V is TRBV6-1 and J is TRBJ2-3; TRBD1 might be the D (6 bases). V lost 9 bases to trimming and J lost 1 base, with 14 bases between them. This CDR3 contains 14 residues. Germline V gene data show CDR1 as MNHNS and CDR2 as SASEGT. CDR3 in amino acids: CASQWDTGTDTQYF. CDR3 DNA: TGTGCCAGTCAGTGGGACACAGGCACAGATACGCAGTATTTT.

The chain uses TRBV5-4 and TRBJ2-7; 13 bases agree with TRBD2. The ends lost 4 bases at V and 0 bases at J; junction bases unmatched: 10. Per the germline V gene, CDR1 is SGHNT and CDR2 is YYREEE (reference sequence). The CDR3 extends over 18 amino acids. The CDR3 bases are TGTGCCAGCAGCCCCCGGACTAGCGGGGGACATAGCTCCTACGAGCAGTACTTC. The encoded protein is CASSPRTSGGHSSYEQYF.

The chain employs TRBV5-1 and TRBJ2-3; D ambiguous. The CDR3 covers 11 residues. V shed 4 bases and J shed 9 bases, with 9 bases lying between them. Germline CDR1 reads SGHRS; CDR2 reads YFSETQ. The CDR3 loop reads CASSVSGTQYF. The DNA of the CDR3 is TGCGCCAGCAGCGTATCCGGGACGCAGTATTTT.